These 10 T cell receptor beta chains originate from one sample sequenced in a study of T cell repertoires in cytomegalovirus infection (dated 2019 in TCRdb). The treatment or condition label of this sample denotes: in vitro stimulation with specific CMV peptide epitopes to enrich CMV-specific T cells. Their specific antigens are unknown. TCRdb names Illumina HiSeq 1500 as the instrument used. TCRdb reanalyzed the raw reads on its own, using fastp at Q25 for trimming and MiXCR for clone calling, and kept in-frame beta chains. Each CDR3 protein appears once, grouped with its most common genes and DNA. For this sample there are fewer than 950,000 distinct CDR3 sequences; 32% appear just once. 9.5% to 15% of the sample goes to the ten largest clones. The sample was cultured CD8+ T cells from PBMCs, taken from culture after CMV antigen stimulation. Receptors originate from a human donor in good health (CMV status not recorded). Some clones in this sample may be carry-over from other donors' samples.

This clonotype was seen at least ten times. This rearrangement joins TRBV7-8 to TRBJ2-5; 8 bases align to TRBD1. Germline V gene data show CDR1 as SGHVS and CDR2 as FQNEAQ. The CDR3 has 14 amino acids. CDR3 amino acids: CATELQDRDETQYF. CDR3 nucleotides: TGTGCAACCGAACTTCAGGACAGGGATGAGACCCAGTACTTC. The full variable domain, its missing parts supplied by reference TRBV7-8 and TRBJ2-5, is GAGVSQSPRYKVAKRGQDVALRCDPISGHVSLFWYQQALGQGPEFLTYFQNEAQLDKSGLPSDRFFAERPEGSVSTLKIQRTQQEDSAVYLCATELQDRDETQYFGPGTRLLVL.

The chain links TRBV6-5 to TRBJ2-1; perhaps TRBD1 as D (5 bases). Per germline, CDR1 MNHEY and CDR2 SVGAGI. The CDR3 runs 16 residues. Between the trimmed V and J ends, which lost 2 bases and 3 bases, there was a span of 14 bases. The CDR3 reads CASSYSRVGDYNEQFF. The CDR3 DNA reads TGTGCCAGCAGTTACAGTAGGGTAGGGGACTACAATGAGCAGTTCTTC.

The CDR3 protein is CAISVDTDTQYF. CDR3 in DNA: TGTGCCATCAGTGTAGACACAGATACGCAGTATTTT. The V call is TRBV10-3, the J call TRBJ2-3; D ambiguous. Germline loops: CDR1 ENHRY, CDR2 SYGVKD. Trimming shortened V by 4 bases and J by 2 bases, and 4 bases separated the two germline ends. The CDR3 is made up of 12 amino acids.

The rearrangement joins TRBV6-6 to TRBJ2-7; a weak D match, TRBD1 (6 bases). This CDR3 comprises 15 residues. Germline values: CDR1 MNHNY, CDR2 SVGAGI (reference sequence). Trimming took 6 bases from V and 7 from J, leaving 22 bases between them. The DNA for the CDR3 is TGTGCCAGCAGCACTGACAGGACTCCTACGGGGGAGCAGTACGTC. It specifies CASSTDRTPTGEQYV.

This chain uses TRBV6-1 with TRBJ1-4, with a weak D call TRBD1 (5 bases). V was pared by 5 bases and J by 7 bases, with 11 bases between. In germline, CDR1 is MNHNS, CDR2 SASEGT. The CDR3 extends over 13 amino acids. This CDR3 reads CASSYVDTEKLFF. The CDR3 nucleotides are TGTGCCAGCAGTTACGTGGACACTGAAAAACTGTTTTTT.

The CDR3 region has the DNA TGTGCCAGCACCAAACGCTCCGCTAGGGACACTGAAGCTTTCTTT. Translating gives CASTKRSARDTEAFF. The rearrangement joins TRBV6-2 or TRBV6-3 to TRBJ1-1; unclear D gene. This CDR3 is 15 amino acids long. V gave up 7 bases and J gave up 3 bases, with 18 bases separating them. Germline CDR1 reads MNHEY; CDR2 reads SVGEGT.

This clonotype was seen only a few times. The junction shows a germline mismatch at one end, possibly a read error. This chain joins TRBV7-6 and TRBJ1-2; unclear D gene. CDR1 and CDR2 (germline): SGHVS, FNYEAQ. This CDR3 has 12 amino acids. The CDR3: CASSRTDDGYTF. In DNA, the CDR3 is TGTGCTAGCAGCAGGACCGACGATGGCTACACCTTC.

The gene calls are TRBV5-1 and TRBJ2-1; TRBD1 agrees at 8 bases. The CDR3 covers 14 residues. V gave up 2 bases and J gave up 5 bases; unmatched junction bases: 3. In germline, CDR1 is SGHRS, CDR2 YFSETQ. CDR3 bases: TGCGCCAGCAGCTTACAGGACAGGGACAATGAGCAGTTCTTC. It is translated as CASSLQDRDNEQFF.

A few counts support this clonotype. The chain joins TRBV7-6 to TRBJ2-6, with D tentatively TRBD1 (6 bases). The CDR3 contains 20 residues. CDR1 SGHVS and CDR2 FNYEAQ come from the germline V gene. Trimming shortened V by 5 bases and J by 0 bases, and 23 bases separated the two germline ends. CDR3 bases: TGTGCCAGCAGCGGGGTATCCGCCGGGACACTCAGCTCTGGGGCCAACGTCCTGACTTTC. Translation gives CASSGVSAGTLSSGANVLTF.

The chain has TRBV7-2 and TRBJ2-1; D is possibly TRBD2 (5 bases). V was trimmed by 3 bases and J by 9 bases, leaving 9 bases between them. Germline assignment: CDR1 SGHTA and CDR2 FQGNSA. The CDR3 length is 12 residues. CDR3 sequence reads: CASSFAGFEQFF. In nucleotides, the CDR3 is TGTGCCAGCAGCTTCGCGGGCTTTGAGCAGTTCTTC.